The 9 T cell receptor beta chains below come from one sample, sequenced in a study of blood T cell repertoires in COVID-19. Using immunoSEQ multiplex PCR, the repertoire was profiled, and TCRdb retains in-frame clones only, with some absent. The sample shows approximately 400,000 clones, more than 85% of them seen only once. Sequenced input: PBMCs or T cells enriched from blood (not recorded which). Receptors originate from a woman in her thirties or forties who had been exposed to COVID-19.

The rearrangement links TRBV5-6 to TRBJ1-3; D is unclear. V dropped 6 bases and J dropped 0 bases, with 10 bases sitting between them. The CDR3 sequence is 14 residues long. Germline-derived CDR1 and CDR2 are SGHDT and YYEEEE. CDR3 region: CASTEGDSGNTIYF. In DNA form, the CDR3 reads TGTGCCAGCACCGAGGGAGACTCTGGAAACACCATATATTTT.

The rearrangement links TRBV7-9 to TRBJ2-1; 11 bases agree with TRBD1. Trimming removed 4 bases from V and 6 bases from J; junction bases left unmatched: 5. From germline, CDR1 is SEHNR and CDR2 FQNEAQ (reference sequence). The length of the CDR3 is 15 residues. CDR3: CASSSTGQGGNEQFF. The CDR3 DNA is TGTGCCAGCAGCTCAACGGGACAGGGGGGCAATGAGCAGTTCTTC. Combining the CDR3 with reference TRBV7-9 and TRBJ2-1 gives the whole variable domain DTGVSQNPRHKITKRGQNVTFRCDPISEHNRLYWYRQTLGQGPEFLTYFQNEAQLEKSRLLSDRFSAERPKGSFSTLEIQRTEQGDSAMYLCASSSTGQGGNEQFFGPGTRLTVL.

This chain uses TRBV24-1 with TRBJ2-3; 8 nucleotides agree with TRBD2. Unmatched junction bases numbered 8, after V lost 4 bases and J lost 6 bases. From germline, CDR1 is KGHDR and CDR2 SFDVKD. There are 15 residues in the CDR3. The CDR3 nucleotides are TGTGCCACCAGTGACCCCACGGGGGGGGGTGATACGCAGTATTTT. It encodes CATSDPTGGGDTQYF.

The CDR3: CASSALPQGASEAFF. As DNA, the CDR3 is TGTGCCAGCAGCGCTCTACCACAGGGGGCGTCTGAAGCTTTCTTT. The rearrangement links TRBV3-1 (or the pseudogene TRBV3-2) to TRBJ1-1, with 9 bases matching TRBD1. The CDR3 is 15 residues long. After removal of 5 bases from V and 6 bases from J, the junction contained 10 bases not matched to a gene. Germline V lookup: CDR1 LGHDT, CDR2 YNNKEL (reference sequence).

J is TRBJ1-2 and V is TRBV5-1; 12 nucleotides align to TRBD1. The CDR3 totals 15 residues. Trimming cost V 7 bases and J 2 bases; bases outside gene matches: 6. Germline loops: CDR1 SGHRS, CDR2 YFSETQ. The CDR3 protein is CASGTGGTQNYGYTF. Here the CDR3 DNA reads TGCGCCAGCGGGACAGGGGGCACGCAGAACTATGGCTACACCTTC.

The V gene is TRBV5-1, the J gene TRBJ1-4, with D maybe TRBD1 (5 bases). The V and J ends lost 7 bases and 6 bases respectively, with 19 bases between them. CDR3 length: 15 residues. The germline V gene has CDR1 SGHRS and CDR2 YFSETQ. CDR3 sequence reads: CASARGDSTYEKLFF. In DNA, the CDR3 is TGCGCCAGCGCCCGGGGGGACTCTACCTATGAAAAACTGTTTTTT.

In regard to this clone: The same CDR3 is also encoded by other DNA sequences in this sample. V gene TRBV2 combines with J gene TRBJ1-6; 8 bases align to TRBD1. This CDR3 has 14 residues. Germline CDR1 SNHLY, CDR2 FYNNEI. V was clipped by 5 bases and J by 7 bases; unmatched bases: 4. CDR3 protein: CASSYDRGNSPLHF. The CDR3 nucleotides read TGTGCCAGCAGTTATGACAGGGGCAATTCACCCCTCCACTTT.

Remarks on this clone: At one end, the junction sequence differs from germline, possibly due to a read error. This sample includes further DNA sequences coding for the same CDR3. The CDR3 spells CASRLDARENSPLHF. The CDR3 DNA sequence: TGTGCCAGCAGGCTGGACGCCCGGGAGAATTCACCCCTCCACTTC. This chain joins TRBV7-3 and TRBJ1-6; D ambiguous. The germline V gene encodes CDR1 SGHTA and CDR2 FQGTGA. The CDR3 length is 15 residues. The full variable domain, its missing parts supplied by reference TRBV7-3 and TRBJ1-6, is GAGVSQTPSNKVTEKGKYVELRCDPISGHTALYWYRQSLGQGPEFLIYFQGTGAADDSGLPNDRFFAVRPEGSVSTLKIQRTERGDSAVYLCASRLDARENSPLHFGNGTRLTVT.

This clone came up once. This sequence joins TRBV10-3 and TRBJ1-6; D gene unclear. This CDR3 region has 18 residues. CDR1 and CDR2 (germline): ENHRY, SYGVKD. Trimming cost V 0 bases and J 9 bases, with 21 bases left between them. The CDR3 sequence is CAISESPGGRVSGSPLHF. CDR3 coding DNA: TGTGCCATCAGTGAGTCACCCGGCGGGAGGGTTTCAGGTTCACCCCTCCACTTT.